This T cell receptor beta chain was captured by sequencing in a study of T cell changes during pregnancy in multiple sclerosis. Germline lookup yields CDR1 SGHTA and CDR2 FQGNSA. The CDR3 is 18 amino acids. V shed 5 bases, J shed 3 bases, and the junction held 13 bases outside the gene matches. Sequencing used immunoSEQ multiplex PCR; TCRdb keeps in-frame clones, though not all of them. The repertoire holds more than 95,000 clones, around 91% seen once, with around 0.84% in the top ten. This clonotype was obtained from a female donor with multiple sclerosis, enrolled in a pregnancy study. The chain carries TRBV7-2 and TRBJ2-3; 11 bases are a match to TRBD2. The specimen was peripheral blood, collected after pregnancy. The CDR3 region has the DNA TGTGCCAGCAGCCTATTAGCGGGAGGGCCTCAAGCGACAGATACGCAGTATTTT. Amino acid sequence: CASSLLAGGPQATDTQYF.